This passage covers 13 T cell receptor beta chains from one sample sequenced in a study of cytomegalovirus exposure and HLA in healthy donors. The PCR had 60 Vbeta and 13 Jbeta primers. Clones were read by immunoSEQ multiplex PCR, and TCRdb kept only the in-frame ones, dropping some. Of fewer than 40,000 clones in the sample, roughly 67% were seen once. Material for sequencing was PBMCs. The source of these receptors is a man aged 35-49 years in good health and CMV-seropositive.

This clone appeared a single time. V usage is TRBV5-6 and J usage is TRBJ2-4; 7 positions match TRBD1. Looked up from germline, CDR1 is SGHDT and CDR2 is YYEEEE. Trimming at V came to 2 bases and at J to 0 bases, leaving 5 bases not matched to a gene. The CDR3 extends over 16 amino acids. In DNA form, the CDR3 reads TGTGCCAGCAGCTTCGCCGACAGGGCAGCCAAAAACATTCAGTACTTC. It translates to CASSFADRAAKNIQYF.

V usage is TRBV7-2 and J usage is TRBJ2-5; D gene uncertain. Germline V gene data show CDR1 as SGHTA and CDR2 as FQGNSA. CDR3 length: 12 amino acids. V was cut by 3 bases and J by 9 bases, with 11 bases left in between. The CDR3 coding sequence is TGTGCCAGCAGCTTCCAAGGAGACGCCCAGTACTTC. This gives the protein CASSFQGDAQYF.

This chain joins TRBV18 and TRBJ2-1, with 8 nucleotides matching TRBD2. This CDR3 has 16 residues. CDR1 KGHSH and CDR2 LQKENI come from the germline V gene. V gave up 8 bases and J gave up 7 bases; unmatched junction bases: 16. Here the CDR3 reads CASPALPDQRGNEQFF. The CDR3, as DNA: TGTGCCAGCCCTGCCTTGCCCGACCAGCGGGGGAATGAGCAGTTCTTC.

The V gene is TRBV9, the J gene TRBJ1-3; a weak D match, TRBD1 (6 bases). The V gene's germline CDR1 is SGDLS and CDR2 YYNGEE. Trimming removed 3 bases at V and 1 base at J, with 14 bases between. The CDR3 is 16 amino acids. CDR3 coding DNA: TGTGCCAGCAGCGCCACAGGGACCCAATCTGGAAACACCATATATTTT. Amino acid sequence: CASSATGTQSGNTIYF.

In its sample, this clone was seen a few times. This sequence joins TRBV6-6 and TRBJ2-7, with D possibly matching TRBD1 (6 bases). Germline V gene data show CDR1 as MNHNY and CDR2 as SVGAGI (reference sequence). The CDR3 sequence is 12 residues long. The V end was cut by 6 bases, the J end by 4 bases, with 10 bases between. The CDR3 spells CASRGGRYEQYF. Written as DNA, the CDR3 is TGTGCCAGCAGAGGGGGTCGGTACGAGCAGTACTTC.

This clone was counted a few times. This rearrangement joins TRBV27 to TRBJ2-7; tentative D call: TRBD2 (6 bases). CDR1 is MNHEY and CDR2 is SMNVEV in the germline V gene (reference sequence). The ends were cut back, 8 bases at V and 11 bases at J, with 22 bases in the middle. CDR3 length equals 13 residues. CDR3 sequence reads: CASASGTLIREYF. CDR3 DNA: TGTGCCAGCGCTTCCGGGACTCTCATAAGAGAGTACTTC.

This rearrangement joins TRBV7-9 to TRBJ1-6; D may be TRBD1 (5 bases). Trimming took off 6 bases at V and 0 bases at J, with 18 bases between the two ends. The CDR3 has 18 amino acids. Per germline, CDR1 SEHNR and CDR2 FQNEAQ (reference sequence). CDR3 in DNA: TGTGCCAGCAGACAGGTGACGGATTATAGCTCCTATAATTCACCCCTCCACTTT. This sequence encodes CASRQVTDYSSYNSPLHF.

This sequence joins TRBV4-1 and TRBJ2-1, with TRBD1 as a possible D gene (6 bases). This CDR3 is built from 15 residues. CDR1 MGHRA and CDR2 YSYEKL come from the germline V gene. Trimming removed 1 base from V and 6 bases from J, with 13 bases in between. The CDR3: CASSQGQVPFNEQFF. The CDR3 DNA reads TGCGCCAGCAGCCAAGGACAGGTACCCTTCAATGAGCAGTTCTTC.

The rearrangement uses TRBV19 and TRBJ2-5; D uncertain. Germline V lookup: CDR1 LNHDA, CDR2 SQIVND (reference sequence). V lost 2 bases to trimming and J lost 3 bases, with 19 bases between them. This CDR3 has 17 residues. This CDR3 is CASSIRSARPSKETQYF. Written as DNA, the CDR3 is TGTGCCAGTAGTATAAGGTCGGCCAGGCCGTCGAAAGAGACCCAGTACTTC. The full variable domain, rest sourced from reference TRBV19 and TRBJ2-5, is DGGITQSPKYLFRKEGQNVTLSCEQNLNHDAMYWYRQDPGQGLRLIYYSQIVNDFQKGDIAEGYSVSREKKESFPLTVTSAQKNPTAFYLCASSIRSARPSKETQYFGPGTRLLVL.

CDR3 region: CSVTGTGRGPYGYTF. Here the CDR3 DNA reads TGCAGCGTGACCGGGACAGGGAGGGGGCCCTATGGCTACACCTTC. The J gene is TRBJ1-2, the V gene TRBV29-1; 9 bases are a match to TRBD1. CDR3 length: 15 residues. Per the germline V gene, CDR1 is SQVTM and CDR2 is ANQGSEA. V shed 6 bases, J shed 4 bases, and the junction held 12 bases outside the gene matches.

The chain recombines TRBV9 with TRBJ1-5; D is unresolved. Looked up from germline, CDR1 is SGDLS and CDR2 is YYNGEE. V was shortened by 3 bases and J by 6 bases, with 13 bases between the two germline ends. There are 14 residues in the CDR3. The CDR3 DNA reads TGTGCCAGCAGCGGTAGCGGTCGTGGTCAGCCCCAGCATTTT. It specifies CASSGSGRGQPQHF.

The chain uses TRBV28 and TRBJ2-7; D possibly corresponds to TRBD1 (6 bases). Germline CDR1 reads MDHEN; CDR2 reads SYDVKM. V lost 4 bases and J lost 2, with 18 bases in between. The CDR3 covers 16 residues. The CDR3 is CASSSTGTRPAYEQYF. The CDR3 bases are TGTGCCAGCAGTTCTACCGGGACAAGGCCAGCCTACGAGCAGTACTTC.

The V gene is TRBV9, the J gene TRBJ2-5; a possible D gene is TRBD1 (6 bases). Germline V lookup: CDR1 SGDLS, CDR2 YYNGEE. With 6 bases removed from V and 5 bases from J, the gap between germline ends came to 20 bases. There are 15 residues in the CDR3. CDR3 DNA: TGTGCCAGCACTTCTCGGGCGCTCCAGGGGGAGACCCAGTACTTC. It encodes CASTSRALQGETQYF.